This T cell receptor (beta chain) was found in a study of blood T cell repertoires in COVID-19 (dated by TCRdb to about 2020). About the investigation overall: Samples from collaborators originated in the United States, Italy and Spain and spanned both the acute and convalescent phases of COVID-19. The material from the prospective study consisted of cDNA or gDNA derived from T cells, B-cell-depleted T cells, or PBMCs. The dataset comprised deeply sampled blood TCRbeta repertoires from subjects exposed to, actively infected with, or recovered from COVID-19. The repertoires were released in a freely available public database intended as a resource for research on the immune response to SARS-CoV-2. The samples were drawn from the first 160 participants of the ongoing ImmuneRACE study and from about 1,200 subjects provided by 6 global collaborators. Nearly every sample came with metadata listing a de-identified subject ID, COVID-19 status, age in years and sex. Where HLA class I and class II types were available, the types were taken from metadata supplied by the sample provider, not from assay-based typing.

TCRbeta CDR3 regions were amplified from genomic DNA by means of the immunoSEQ Assay, a bias-controlled multiplex PCR. The authors' analysis ran thus. The number of nucleated cells in each sample was estimated from the amplification of reference gene primers within the assay. To quantify the absolute abundance of each unique TCRbeta CDR3 rearrangement, sequence reads were collapsed and filtered. For each sample, productive Simpson clonality was calculated as the square root of Simpson's diversity index over productive rearrangements. In its TCRdb copy, this immuneACCESS table keeps in-frame sequences only and misses some clones. Where compared with another copy, unresolved V genes explain less than half of these, and the others have no known cause. The D gene and trimming were derived from the DNA, and the V and J assignments and clone size from that table. In all, the sample holds some 230,000 clones, and approximately 84% of those were seen once. Roughly 2.6% of the sample rests with the top ten.

As for this clone: This receptor's antigen is unknown. No qualities accompany the bases; no much larger clone lies one base away.

Overall study results and their limits: The amount of clinical and demographic metadata varied by source and participant and was provided uncurated.

A second Seattle source provided samples from volunteer blood donors who had recovered from COVID-19. Whole blood was collected in K2EDTA tubes by collaborating institutions according to the institutions' own protocols. For TCRbeta analysis, collaborators shipped samples as frozen whole blood, isolated PBMCs, or DNA extracted from either of those sample types. From a lookup of the germline V gene, CDR1 and CDR2 are SGHRS and YFSETQ. For this chain, trimming is 1 base at the V end and 5 bases at the J end, and the number of junction bases without a gene match is 9. The CDR3 sequence holds 15 residues, the cysteine and phenylalanine included. Left in the record is the CDR3 DNA by itself, 45 bases read in frame from the first base.

The sample comprised peripheral blood. The sequence came from a man aged 50 or older who had recovered from COVID-19. The chain is made from TRBV5-1 and TRBJ2-7; the central 7 bases match TRBD2. The DNA is as follows: TGCGCCAGCAGCTTGACGGGCGGGAGTTCCCACGAGCAGTACTTC. Translated, it reads CASSLTGGSSHEQYF.